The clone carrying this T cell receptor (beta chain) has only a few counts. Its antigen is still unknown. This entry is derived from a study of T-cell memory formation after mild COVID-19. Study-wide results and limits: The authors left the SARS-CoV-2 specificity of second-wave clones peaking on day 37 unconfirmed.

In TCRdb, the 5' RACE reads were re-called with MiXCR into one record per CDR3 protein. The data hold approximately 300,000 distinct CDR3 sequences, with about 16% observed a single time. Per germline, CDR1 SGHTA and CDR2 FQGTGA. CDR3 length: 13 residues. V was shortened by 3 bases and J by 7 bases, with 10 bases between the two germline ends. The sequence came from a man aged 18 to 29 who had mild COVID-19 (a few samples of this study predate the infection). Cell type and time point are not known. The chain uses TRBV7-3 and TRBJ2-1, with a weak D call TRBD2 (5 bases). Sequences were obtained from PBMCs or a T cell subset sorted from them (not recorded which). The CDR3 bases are TGTGCCAGCAGCTTGAAGGGAGCGAATGAGCAGTTCTTC. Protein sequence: CASSLKGANEQFF.